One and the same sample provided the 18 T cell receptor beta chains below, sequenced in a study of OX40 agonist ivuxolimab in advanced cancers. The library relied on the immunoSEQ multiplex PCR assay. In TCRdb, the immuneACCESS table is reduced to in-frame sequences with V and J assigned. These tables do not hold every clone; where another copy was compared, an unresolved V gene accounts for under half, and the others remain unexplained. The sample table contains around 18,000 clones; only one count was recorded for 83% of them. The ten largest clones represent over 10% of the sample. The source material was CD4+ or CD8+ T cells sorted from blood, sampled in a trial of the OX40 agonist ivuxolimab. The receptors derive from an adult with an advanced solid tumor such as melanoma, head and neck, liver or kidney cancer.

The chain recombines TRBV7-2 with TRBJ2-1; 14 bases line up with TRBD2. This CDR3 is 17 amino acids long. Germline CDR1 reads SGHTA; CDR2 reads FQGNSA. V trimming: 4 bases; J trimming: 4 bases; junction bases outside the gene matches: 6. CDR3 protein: CASSSRTSGGLYNEQFF. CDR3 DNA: TGTGCCAGCAGCTCCCGGACTAGCGGGGGGCTTTACAATGAGCAGTTCTTC. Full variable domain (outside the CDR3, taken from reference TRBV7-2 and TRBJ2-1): GAGVSQSPSNKVTEKGKDVELRCDPISGHTALYWYRQSLGQGLEFLIYFQGNSAPDKSGLPSDRFSAERTGGSVSTLTIQRTQQEDSAVYLCASSSRTSGGLYNEQFFGPGTRLTVL.

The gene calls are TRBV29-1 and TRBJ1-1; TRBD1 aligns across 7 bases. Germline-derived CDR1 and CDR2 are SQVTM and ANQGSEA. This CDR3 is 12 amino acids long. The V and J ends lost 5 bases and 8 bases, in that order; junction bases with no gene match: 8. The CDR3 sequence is CSVLQGKAEAFF. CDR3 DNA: TGCAGCGTTTTACAGGGGAAAGCCGAAGCTTTCTTT.

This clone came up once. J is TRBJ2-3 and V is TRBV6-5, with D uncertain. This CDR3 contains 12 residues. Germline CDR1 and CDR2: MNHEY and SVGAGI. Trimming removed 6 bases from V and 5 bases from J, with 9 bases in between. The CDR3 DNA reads TGTGCCAGCAGCCCTAGATTAGATACGCAGTATTTT. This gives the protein CASSPRLDTQYF.

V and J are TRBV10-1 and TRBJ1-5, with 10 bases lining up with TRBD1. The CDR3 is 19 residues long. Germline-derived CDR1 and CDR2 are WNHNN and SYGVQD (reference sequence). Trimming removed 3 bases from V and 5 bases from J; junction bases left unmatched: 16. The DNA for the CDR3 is TGCGCCAGCAGTGACCCGGACAGGGGGTTAAAGCGGGGGGATCAGCCCCAGCATTTT. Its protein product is CASSDPDRGLKRGDQPQHF.

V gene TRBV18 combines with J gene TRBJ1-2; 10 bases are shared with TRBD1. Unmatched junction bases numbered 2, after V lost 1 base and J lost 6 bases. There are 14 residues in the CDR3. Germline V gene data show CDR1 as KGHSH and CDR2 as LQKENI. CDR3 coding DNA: TGTGCCAGCTCACCACAGGACAGGGGGAATGGCTACACCTTC. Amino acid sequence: CASSPQDRGNGYTF.

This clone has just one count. CDR3 sequence: CASSFESEQFF. The CDR3 nucleotides read TGTGCCAGCAGCTTTGAGTCTGAGCAGTTCTTC. The gene calls are TRBV7-6 and TRBJ2-1; D is ambiguous. This CDR3 region has 11 residues. The ends were cut back, 3 bases at V and 9 bases at J, with 6 bases in the middle. In germline, CDR1 is SGHVS, CDR2 FNYEAQ.

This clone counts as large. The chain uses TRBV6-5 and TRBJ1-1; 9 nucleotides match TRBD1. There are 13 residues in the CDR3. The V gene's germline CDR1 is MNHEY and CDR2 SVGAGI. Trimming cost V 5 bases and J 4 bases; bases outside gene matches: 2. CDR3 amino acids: CASSAQGATEAFF. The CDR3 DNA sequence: TGTGCCAGCAGTGCACAGGGGGCCACTGAAGCTTTCTTT.

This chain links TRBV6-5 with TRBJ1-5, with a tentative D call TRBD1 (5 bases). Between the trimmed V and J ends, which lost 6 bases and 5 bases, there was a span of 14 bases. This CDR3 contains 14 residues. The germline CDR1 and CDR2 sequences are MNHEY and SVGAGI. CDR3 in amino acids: CASRRQGGHQPQHF. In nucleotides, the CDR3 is TGTGCCAGCAGGCGCCAGGGTGGTCATCAGCCCCAGCATTTT.

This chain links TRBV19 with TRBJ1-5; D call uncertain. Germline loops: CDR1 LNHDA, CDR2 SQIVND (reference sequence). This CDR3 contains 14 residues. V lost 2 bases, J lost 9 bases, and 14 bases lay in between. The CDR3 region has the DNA TGTGCCAGTAGTATACAAGAGGACTCAAGGCCCCAGCATTTT. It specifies CASSIQEDSRPQHF. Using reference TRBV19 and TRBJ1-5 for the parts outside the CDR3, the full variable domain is DGGITQSPKYLFRKEGQNVTLSCEQNLNHDAMYWYRQDPGQGLRLIYYSQIVNDFQKGDIAEGYSVSREKKESFPLTVTSAQKNPTAFYLCASSIQEDSRPQHFGDGTRLSIL.

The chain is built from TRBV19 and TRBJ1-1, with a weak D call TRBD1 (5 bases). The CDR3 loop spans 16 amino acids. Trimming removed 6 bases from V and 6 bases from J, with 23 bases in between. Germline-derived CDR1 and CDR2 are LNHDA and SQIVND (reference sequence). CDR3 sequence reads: CASSLRGGGGKAEAFF. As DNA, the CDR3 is TGTGCCAGTAGCCTAAGGGGCGGCGGGGGGAAGGCTGAAGCTTTCTTT.

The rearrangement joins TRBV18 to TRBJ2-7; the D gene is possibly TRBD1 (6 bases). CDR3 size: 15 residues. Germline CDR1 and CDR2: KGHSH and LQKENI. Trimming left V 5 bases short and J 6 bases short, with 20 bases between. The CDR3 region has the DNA TGTGCCAGCTCAACCGTACAGGGTAACCCGGGCGAGCAGTACTTC. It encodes CASSTVQGNPGEQYF.

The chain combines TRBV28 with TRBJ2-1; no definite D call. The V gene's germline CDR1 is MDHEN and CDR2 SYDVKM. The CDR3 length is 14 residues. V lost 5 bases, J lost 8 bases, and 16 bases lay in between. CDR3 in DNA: TGTGCCAGCAGTAAGGTACCCCCGGGCTATGAGCAGTTCTTC. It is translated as CASSKVPPGYEQFF.

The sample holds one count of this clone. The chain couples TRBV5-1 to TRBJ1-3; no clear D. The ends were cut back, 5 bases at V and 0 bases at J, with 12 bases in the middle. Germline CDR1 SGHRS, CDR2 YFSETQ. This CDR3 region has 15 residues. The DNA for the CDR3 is TGCGCCAGCAGGCCGGACTGGTTCTCTGGAAACACCATATATTTT. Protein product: CASRPDWFSGNTIYF. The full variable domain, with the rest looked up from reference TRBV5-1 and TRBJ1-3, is KAGVTQTPRYLIKTRGQQVTLSCSPISGHRSVSWYQQTPGQGLQFLFEYFSETQRNKGNFPGRFSGRQFSNSRSEMNVSTLELGDSALYLCASRPDWFSGNTIYFGEGSWLTVV.

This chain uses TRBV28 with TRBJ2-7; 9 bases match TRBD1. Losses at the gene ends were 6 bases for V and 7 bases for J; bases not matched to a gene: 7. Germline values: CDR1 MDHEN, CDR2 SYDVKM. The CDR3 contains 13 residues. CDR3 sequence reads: CASSPGQGREQYF. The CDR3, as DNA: TGTGCCAGCAGCCCAGGACAGGGGCGAGAGCAGTACTTC.

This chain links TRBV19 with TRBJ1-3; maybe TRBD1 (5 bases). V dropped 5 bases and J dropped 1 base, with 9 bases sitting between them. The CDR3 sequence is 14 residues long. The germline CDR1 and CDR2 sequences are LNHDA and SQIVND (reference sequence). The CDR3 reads CASSDTGSGNTIYF. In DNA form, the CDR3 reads TGTGCCAGTAGTGATACAGGATCTGGAAACACCATATATTTT.

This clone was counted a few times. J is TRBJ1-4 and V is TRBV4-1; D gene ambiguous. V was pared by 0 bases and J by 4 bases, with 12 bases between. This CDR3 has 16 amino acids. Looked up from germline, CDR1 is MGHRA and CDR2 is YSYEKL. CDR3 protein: CASSQDPLTFNEKLFF. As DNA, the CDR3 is TGCGCCAGCAGCCAAGATCCCCTAACGTTTAATGAAAAACTGTTTTTT.

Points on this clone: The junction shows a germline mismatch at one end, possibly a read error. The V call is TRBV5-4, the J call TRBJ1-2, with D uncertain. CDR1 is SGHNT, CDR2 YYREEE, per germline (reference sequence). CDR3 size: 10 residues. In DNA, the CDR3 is TGCGCCAGCAGCCTAAACGGCTACACCTTC. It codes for CASSLNGYTF.

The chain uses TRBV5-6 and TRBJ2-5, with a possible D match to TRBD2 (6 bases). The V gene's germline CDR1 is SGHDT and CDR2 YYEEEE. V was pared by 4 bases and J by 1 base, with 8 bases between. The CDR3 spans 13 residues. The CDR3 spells CASSGGFQETQYF. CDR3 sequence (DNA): TGTGCCAGCAGCGGGGGGTTCCAAGAGACCCAGTACTTC.